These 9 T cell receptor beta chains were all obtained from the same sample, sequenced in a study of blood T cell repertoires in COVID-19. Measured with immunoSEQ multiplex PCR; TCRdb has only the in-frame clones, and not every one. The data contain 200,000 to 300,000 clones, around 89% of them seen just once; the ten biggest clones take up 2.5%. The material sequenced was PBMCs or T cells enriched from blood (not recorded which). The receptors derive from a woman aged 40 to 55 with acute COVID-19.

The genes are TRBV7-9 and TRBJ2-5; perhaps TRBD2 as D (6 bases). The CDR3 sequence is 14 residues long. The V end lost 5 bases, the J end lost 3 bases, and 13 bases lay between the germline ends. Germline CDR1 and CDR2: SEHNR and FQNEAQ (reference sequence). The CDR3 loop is CASSPLADKETQYF. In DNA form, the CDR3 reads TGTGCCAGCAGCCCCTTAGCGGACAAAGAGACCCAGTACTTC.

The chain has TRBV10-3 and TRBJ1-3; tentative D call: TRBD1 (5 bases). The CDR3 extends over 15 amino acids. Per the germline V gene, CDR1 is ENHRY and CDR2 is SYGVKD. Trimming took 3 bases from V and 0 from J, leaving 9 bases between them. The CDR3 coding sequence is TGTGCCATCAGTGACGGGGGGAGCTCTGGAAACACCATATATTTT. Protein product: CAISDGGSSGNTIYF.

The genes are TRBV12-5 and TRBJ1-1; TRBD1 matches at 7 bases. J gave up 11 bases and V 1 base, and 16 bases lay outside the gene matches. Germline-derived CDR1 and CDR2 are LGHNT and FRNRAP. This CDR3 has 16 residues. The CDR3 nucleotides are TGTGCTAGTGGTTTGGCAGGACAGGTAGATTTGTGGAACGCTTTCTTT. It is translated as CASGLAGQVDLWNAFF.

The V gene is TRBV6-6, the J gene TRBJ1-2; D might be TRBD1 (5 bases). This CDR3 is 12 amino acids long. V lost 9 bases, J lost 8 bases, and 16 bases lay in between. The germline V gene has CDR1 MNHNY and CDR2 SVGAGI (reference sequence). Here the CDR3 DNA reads TGTGCCAGTCTACCAGGGATCTGGGGCTACACCTTC. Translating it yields CASLPGIWGYTF.

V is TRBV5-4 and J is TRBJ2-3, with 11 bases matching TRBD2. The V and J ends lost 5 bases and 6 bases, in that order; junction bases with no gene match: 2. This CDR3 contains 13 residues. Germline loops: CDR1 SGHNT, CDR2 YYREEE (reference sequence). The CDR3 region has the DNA TGTGCCAGCAGGACTAGCGGGACGGATACGCAGTATTTT. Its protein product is CASRTSGTDTQYF.

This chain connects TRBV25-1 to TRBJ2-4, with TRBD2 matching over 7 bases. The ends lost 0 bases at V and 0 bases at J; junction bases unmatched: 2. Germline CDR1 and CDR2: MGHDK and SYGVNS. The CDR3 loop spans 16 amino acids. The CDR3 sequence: CASSEYGEGAKNIQYF. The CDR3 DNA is TGTGCCAGCAGTGAATACGGGGAGGGAGCCAAAAACATTCAGTACTTC.

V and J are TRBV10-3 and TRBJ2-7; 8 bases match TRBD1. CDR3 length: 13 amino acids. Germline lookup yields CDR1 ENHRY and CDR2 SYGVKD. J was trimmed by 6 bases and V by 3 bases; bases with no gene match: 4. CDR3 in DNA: TGTGCCATCAGTGATGTACAGGGGGGCGAGCAGTACTTC. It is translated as CAISDVQGGEQYF.

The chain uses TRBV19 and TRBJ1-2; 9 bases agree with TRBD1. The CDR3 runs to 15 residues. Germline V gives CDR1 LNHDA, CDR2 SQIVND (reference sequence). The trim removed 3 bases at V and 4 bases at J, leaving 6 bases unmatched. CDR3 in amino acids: CASSIPTGGFYGYTF. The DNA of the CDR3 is TGTGCCAGTAGTATCCCGACAGGGGGGTTCTATGGCTACACCTTC.

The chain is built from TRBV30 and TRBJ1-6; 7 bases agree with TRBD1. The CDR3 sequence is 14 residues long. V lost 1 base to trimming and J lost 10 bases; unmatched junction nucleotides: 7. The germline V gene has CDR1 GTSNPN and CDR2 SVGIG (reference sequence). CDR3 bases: TGTGCCTGGAGTGAAAGGGGGCGCAGGTCACCCCTCCACTTT. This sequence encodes CAWSERGRRSPLHF.